The rows below give T cell receptor beta chains drawn from one sample of a study of cytomegalovirus exposure and HLA in healthy donors. Profiling relied on immunoSEQ multiplex PCR, and the TCRdb table lists in-frame clones only, not all of them. Among fewer than 200,000 clones listed, over 70% were seen once. Sequencing was performed on PBMCs. These receptors originate from a male donor in good health and CMV-seropositive. The CDR3 runs from the conserved cysteine through the conserved F or W. Fields, in order: CDR3 length, V gene, CDR3 protein.

17	TRBV30	CAWSADRGPGSNQPQHF
16	TRBV7-2	CASSPPEGLSGNTIYF
15	TRBV5-6	CASSWAGPRGYEQYF
17	TRBV27	CASSLVAGRQNSYEQYF
13	TRBV5-8	CASLVGPTYEQYF
14	TRBV18	CASSPILGYNEQFF
16	TRBV19	CASSPARGQGGQPQHF
15	TRBV9	CASSADRGVTDTQYF
13	TRBV7-2	CASSFSPAIPQHF
16	TRBV7-8	CASSFRLAGDGYEQFF
14	TRBV11-2	CASVGGQTNTEAFF
13	TRBV2	CASNGQGVRGYTF
14	TRBV6-6	CASSYRQGTDEQFF
14	TRBV5-1	CASRPGQLMGTQYF
13	TRBV2	CATGASGADTQYF
13	TRBV7-3	CASSLSLGREAFF
14	TRBV5-1	CASSREMGSTEAFF
13	TRBV10-1	CASNLRRTDTQYF
13	TRBV18	CASSPGLQETQYF
16	TRBV11-2	CASSFFQGIYYNEQFF
15	TRBV11-2	CASSQAGTGRPEAFF
15	TRBV30	CAWNRGLSGANVLTF
15	TRBV9	CASSAGGLPWDIQYF
14	TRBV11-2	CASSLDELVTREYF
12	TRBV12-5	CASGLFGEGYTF
15	TRBV7-2	CASSLRGATNEKLFF
22	TRBV7-8	CASSLRWGGDYSSSSYNSPLHF
11	TRBV25-1	CASRTALGYTF
13	TRBV5-1	CASRRQGNTEAFF
16	TRBV25-1	CASSPWAGGRAGELFF
16	TRBV5-8	CASSLGYGTGGREAFF
14	TRBV9	CASSVEREGYGYTF
14	TRBV5-1	CASSLGAQGNEQFF
16	TRBV13	CASSLYHGQPYNEQFF
14	TRBV5-1	CASMGAVSTDTQYF